This T cell receptor beta chain was identified during a study of CXCR3-negative and CXCR3-positive naive CD8 T cells. Study-level results: Comparably high diversity marked both naive subsets, whereas memory CD8+ cells had much lower diversity. Naive cells that were CXCR3-positive had more hydrophobic TRB CDR3s (compared with CXCR3-negative naive cells).

As to this clonotype: Antigen: not known.

With UMI labels, 5' RACE was used to prepare the TRB cDNA libraries. TCRdb reprocessed the 5' RACE reads and keeps a single row for each CDR3 protein, giving no DNA. The record lists 50,000 or so distinct CDR3 sequences, of which the ten most abundant hold 0.56%. This CDR3 comprises 15 residues. The sequence derives from a human donor in good health. Some clones in this sample may be carry-over from other donors' samples. Sequencing was performed on naive CXCR3+ CD8+ T cells from blood. Subset indicated: CD45RO-CCR7+CD27+CD95- naive CD8+ T cells expressing CXCR3 (TNR3+). The rearrangement joins TRBV23-1 to TRBJ2-2; as DNA is missing, the TRBD1 call by TCRdb cannot be tested. TRBV23-1 has ORF status, its function being uncertain. This chain's CDR3 is CARRWGRENTGELFF.